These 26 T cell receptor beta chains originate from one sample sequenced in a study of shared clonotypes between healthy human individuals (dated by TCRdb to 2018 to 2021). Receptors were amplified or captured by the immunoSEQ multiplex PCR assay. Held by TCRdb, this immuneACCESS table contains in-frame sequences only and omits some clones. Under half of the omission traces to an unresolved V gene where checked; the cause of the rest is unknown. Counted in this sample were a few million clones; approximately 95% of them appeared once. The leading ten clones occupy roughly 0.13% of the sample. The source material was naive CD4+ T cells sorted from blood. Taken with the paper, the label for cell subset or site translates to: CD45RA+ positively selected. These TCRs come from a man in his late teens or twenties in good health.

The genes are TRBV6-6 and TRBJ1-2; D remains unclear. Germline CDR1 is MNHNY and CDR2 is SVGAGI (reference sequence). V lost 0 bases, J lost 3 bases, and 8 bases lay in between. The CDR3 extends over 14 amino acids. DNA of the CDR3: TGTGCCAGCAGTTACTCGGACGGGTACTATGGCTACACCTTC. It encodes CASSYSDGYYGYTF.

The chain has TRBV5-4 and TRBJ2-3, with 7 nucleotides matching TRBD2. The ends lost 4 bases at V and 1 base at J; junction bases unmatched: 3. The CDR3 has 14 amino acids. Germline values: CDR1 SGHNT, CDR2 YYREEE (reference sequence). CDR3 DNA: TGTGCCAGCAGCCCGGGACTACGCACAGATACGCAGTATTTT. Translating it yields CASSPGLRTDTQYF. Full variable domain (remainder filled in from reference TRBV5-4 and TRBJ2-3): ETGVTQSPTHLIKTRGQQVTLRCSSQSGHNTVSWYQQALGQGPQFIFQYYREEENGRGNFPPRFSGLQFPNYSSELNVNALELDDSALYLCASSPGLRTDTQYFGPGTRLTVL.

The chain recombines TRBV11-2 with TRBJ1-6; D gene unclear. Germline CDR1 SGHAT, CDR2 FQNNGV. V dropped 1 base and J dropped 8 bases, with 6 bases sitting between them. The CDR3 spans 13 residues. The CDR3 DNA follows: TGTGCCAGCAGCTTAGTATCTCATTCACCCCTCCACTTT. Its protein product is CASSLVSHSPLHF. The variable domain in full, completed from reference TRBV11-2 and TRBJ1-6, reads EAGVAQSPRYKIIEKRQSVAFWCNPISGHATLYWYQQILGQGPKLLIQFQNNGVVDDSQLPKDRFSAERLKGVDSTLKIQPAKLEDSAVYLCASSLVSHSPLHFGNGTRLTVT.

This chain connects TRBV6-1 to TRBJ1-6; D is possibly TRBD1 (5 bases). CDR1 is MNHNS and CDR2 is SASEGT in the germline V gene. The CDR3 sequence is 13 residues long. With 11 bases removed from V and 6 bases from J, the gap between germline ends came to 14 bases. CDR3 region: CASQGYGNSPLHF. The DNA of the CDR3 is TGTGCCTCTCAGGGTTACGGTAATTCACCCCTCCACTTT.

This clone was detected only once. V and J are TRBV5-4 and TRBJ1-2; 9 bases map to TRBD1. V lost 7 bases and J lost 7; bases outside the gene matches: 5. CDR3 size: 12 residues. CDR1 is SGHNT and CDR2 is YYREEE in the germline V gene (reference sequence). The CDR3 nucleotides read TGTGCCAGCTCTGTGGACAGGGGTGGCTACACCTTC. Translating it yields CASSVDRGGYTF.

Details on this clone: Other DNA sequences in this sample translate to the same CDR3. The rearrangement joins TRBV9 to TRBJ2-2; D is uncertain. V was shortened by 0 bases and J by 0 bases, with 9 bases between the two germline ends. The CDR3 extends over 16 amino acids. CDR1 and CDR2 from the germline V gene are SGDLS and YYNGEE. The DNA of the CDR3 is TGTGCCAGCAGCGTAGGGGCGGCTCCGAACACCGGGGAGCTGTTTTTT. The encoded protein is CASSVGAAPNTGELFF.

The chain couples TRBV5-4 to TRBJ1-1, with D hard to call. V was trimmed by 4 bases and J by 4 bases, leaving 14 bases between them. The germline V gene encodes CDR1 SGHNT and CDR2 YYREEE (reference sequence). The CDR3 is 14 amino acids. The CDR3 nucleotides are TGTGCCAGCAGCGCGACCCTAGAGTTCACTGAAGCTTTCTTT. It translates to CASSATLEFTEAFF.

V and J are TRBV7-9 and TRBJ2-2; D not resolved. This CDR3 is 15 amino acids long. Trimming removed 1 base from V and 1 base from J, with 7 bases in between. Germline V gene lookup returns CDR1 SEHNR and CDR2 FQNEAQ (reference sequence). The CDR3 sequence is CASSLGVLNTGELFF. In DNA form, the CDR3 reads TGTGCCAGCAGCTTAGGGGTCTTGAACACCGGGGAGCTGTTTTTT.

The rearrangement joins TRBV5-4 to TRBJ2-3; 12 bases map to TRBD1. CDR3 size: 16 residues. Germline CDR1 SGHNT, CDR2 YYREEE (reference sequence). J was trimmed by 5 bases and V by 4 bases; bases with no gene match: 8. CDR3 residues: CASSPWGQGAGDTQYF. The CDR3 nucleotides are TGTGCCAGCAGCCCCTGGGGACAGGGGGCGGGAGATACGCAGTATTTT. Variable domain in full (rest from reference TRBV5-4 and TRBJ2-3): ETGVTQSPTHLIKTRGQQVTLRCSSQSGHNTVSWYQQALGQGPQFIFQYYREEENGRGNFPPRFSGLQFPNYSSELNVNALELDDSALYLCASSPWGQGAGDTQYFGPGTRLTVL.

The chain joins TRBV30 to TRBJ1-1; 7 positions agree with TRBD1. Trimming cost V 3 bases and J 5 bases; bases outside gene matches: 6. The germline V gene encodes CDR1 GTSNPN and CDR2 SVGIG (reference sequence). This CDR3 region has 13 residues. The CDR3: CAWRLQGMTEAFF. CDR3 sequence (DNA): TGTGCCTGGAGGTTACAGGGGATGACTGAAGCTTTCTTT.

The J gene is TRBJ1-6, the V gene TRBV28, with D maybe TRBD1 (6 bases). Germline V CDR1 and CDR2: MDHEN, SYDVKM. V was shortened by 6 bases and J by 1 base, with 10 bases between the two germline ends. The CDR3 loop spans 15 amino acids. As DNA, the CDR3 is TGTGCCAGCAGCTCAGGGGATTCCTATAATTCACCCCTCCACTTT. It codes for CASSSGDSYNSPLHF.

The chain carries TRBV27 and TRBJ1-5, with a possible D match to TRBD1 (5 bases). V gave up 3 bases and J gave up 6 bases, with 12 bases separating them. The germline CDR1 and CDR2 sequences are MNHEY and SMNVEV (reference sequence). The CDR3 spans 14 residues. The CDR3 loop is CASSLTRVSQPQHF. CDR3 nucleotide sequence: TGTGCCAGCAGTTTGACCAGGGTATCTCAGCCCCAGCATTTT.

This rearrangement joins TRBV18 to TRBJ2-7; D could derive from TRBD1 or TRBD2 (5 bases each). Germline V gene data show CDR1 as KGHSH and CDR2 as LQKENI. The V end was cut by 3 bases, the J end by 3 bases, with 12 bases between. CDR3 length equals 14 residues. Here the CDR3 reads CASSPGRQNYEQYF. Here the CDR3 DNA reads TGTGCCAGCTCACCGGGACGACAGAACTACGAGCAGTACTTC.

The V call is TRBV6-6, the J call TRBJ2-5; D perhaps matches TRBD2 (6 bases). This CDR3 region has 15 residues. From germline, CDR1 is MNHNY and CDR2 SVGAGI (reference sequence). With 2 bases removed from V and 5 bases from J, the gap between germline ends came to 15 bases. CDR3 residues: CASSYGGTSEETQYF. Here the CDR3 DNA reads TGTGCCAGCAGTTACGGTGGGACTTCCGAGGAGACCCAGTACTTC.

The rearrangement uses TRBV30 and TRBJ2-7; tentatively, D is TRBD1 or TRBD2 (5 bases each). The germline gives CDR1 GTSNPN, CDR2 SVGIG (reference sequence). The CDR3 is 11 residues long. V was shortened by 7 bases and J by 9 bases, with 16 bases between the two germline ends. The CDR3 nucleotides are TGTGCCTCCAGAGGTTCGAGGGGGCAGTACTTC. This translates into CASRGSRGQYF.

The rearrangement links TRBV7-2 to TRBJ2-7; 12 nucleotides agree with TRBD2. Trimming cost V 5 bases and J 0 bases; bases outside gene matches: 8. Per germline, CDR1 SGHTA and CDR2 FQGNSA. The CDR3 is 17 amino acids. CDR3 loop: CASSPASGLAGSYEQYF. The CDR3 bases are TGTGCCAGCAGCCCTGCCTCGGGACTAGCGGGCTCCTACGAGCAGTACTTC. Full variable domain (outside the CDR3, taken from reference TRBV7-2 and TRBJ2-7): GAGVSQSPSNKVTEKGKDVELRCDPISGHTALYWYRQSLGQGLEFLIYFQGNSAPDKSGLPSDRFSAERTGGSVSTLTIQRTQQEDSAVYLCASSPASGLAGSYEQYFGPGTRLTVT.

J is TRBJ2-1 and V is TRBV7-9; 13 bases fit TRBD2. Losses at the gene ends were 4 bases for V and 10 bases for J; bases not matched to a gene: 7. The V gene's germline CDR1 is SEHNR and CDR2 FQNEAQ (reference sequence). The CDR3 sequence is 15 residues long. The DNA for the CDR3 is TGTGCCAGCAGCTCCGGACTAGCGGGAGCTCAGGAGCAGTTCTTC. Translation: CASSSGLAGAQEQFF.

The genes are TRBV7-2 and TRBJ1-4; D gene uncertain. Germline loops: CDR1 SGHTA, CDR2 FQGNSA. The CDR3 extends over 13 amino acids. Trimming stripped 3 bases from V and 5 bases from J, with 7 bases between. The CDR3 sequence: CASSFQENEKLFF. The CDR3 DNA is TGTGCCAGCAGCTTTCAGGAAAATGAAAAACTGTTTTTT.

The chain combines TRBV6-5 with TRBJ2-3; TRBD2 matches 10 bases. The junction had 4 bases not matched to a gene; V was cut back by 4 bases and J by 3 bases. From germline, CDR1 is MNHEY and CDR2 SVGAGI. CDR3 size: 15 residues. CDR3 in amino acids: CASSFTSGITDTQYF. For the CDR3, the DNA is TGTGCCAGCAGTTTTACTAGCGGGATAACAGATACGCAGTATTTT.

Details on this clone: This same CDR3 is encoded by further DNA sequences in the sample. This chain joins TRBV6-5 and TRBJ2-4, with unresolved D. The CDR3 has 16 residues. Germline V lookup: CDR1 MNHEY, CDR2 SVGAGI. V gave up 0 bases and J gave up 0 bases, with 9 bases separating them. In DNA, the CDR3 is TGTGCCAGCAGTTACTCGTCTGGGCTAGCCAAAAACATTCAGTACTTC. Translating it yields CASSYSSGLAKNIQYF.

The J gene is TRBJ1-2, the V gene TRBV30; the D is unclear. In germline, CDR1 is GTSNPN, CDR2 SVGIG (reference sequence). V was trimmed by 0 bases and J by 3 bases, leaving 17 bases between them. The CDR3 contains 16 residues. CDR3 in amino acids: CAWSVRRYPLDYGYTF. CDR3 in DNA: TGTGCCTGGAGTGTACGAAGGTACCCTCTGGACTATGGCTACACCTTC. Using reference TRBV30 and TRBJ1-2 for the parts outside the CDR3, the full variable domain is SQTIHQWPATLVQPVGSPLSLECTVEGTSNPNLYWYRQAAGRGLQLLFYSVGIGQISSEVPQNLSASRPQDRQFILSSKKLLLSDSGFYLCAWSVRRYPLDYGYTFGSGTRLTVV.

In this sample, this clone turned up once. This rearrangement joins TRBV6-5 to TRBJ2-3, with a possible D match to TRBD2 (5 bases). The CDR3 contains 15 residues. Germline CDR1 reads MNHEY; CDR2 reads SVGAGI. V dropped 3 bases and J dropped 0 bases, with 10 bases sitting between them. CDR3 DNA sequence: TGTGCCAGCAGTTATCTTGGCGGGAGCACAGATACGCAGTATTTT. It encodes CASSYLGGSTDTQYF.

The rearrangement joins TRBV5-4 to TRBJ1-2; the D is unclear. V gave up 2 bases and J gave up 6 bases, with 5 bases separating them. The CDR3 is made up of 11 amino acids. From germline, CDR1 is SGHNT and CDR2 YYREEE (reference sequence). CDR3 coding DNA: TGTGCCAGCAGCTTTGAAAATGGCTACACCTTC. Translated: CASSFENGYTF.

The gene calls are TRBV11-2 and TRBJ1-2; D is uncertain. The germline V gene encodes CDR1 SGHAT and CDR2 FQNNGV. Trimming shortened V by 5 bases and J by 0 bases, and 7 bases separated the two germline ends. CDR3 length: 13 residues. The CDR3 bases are TGTGCCAGCAGCCCCGACACTAACTATGGCTACACCTTC. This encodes CASSPDTNYGYTF.

CDR3 region: CASSLESFYNSPLHF. CDR3 nucleotides: TGCGCCAGCAGCTTGGAAAGTTTCTATAATTCACCCCTCCACTTT. J is TRBJ1-6 and V is TRBV5-1; no firm D call. This CDR3 comprises 15 residues. V gave up 0 bases and J gave up 3 bases, with 7 bases separating them. The V gene's germline CDR1 is SGHRS and CDR2 YFSETQ.

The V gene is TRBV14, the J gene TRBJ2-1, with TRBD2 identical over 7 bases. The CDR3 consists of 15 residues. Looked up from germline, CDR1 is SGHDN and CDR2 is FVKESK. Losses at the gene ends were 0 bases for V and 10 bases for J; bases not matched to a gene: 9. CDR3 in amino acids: CASSQEASGFREQFF. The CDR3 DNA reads TGTGCCAGCAGCCAAGAGGCTAGCGGATTTCGGGAGCAGTTCTTC.